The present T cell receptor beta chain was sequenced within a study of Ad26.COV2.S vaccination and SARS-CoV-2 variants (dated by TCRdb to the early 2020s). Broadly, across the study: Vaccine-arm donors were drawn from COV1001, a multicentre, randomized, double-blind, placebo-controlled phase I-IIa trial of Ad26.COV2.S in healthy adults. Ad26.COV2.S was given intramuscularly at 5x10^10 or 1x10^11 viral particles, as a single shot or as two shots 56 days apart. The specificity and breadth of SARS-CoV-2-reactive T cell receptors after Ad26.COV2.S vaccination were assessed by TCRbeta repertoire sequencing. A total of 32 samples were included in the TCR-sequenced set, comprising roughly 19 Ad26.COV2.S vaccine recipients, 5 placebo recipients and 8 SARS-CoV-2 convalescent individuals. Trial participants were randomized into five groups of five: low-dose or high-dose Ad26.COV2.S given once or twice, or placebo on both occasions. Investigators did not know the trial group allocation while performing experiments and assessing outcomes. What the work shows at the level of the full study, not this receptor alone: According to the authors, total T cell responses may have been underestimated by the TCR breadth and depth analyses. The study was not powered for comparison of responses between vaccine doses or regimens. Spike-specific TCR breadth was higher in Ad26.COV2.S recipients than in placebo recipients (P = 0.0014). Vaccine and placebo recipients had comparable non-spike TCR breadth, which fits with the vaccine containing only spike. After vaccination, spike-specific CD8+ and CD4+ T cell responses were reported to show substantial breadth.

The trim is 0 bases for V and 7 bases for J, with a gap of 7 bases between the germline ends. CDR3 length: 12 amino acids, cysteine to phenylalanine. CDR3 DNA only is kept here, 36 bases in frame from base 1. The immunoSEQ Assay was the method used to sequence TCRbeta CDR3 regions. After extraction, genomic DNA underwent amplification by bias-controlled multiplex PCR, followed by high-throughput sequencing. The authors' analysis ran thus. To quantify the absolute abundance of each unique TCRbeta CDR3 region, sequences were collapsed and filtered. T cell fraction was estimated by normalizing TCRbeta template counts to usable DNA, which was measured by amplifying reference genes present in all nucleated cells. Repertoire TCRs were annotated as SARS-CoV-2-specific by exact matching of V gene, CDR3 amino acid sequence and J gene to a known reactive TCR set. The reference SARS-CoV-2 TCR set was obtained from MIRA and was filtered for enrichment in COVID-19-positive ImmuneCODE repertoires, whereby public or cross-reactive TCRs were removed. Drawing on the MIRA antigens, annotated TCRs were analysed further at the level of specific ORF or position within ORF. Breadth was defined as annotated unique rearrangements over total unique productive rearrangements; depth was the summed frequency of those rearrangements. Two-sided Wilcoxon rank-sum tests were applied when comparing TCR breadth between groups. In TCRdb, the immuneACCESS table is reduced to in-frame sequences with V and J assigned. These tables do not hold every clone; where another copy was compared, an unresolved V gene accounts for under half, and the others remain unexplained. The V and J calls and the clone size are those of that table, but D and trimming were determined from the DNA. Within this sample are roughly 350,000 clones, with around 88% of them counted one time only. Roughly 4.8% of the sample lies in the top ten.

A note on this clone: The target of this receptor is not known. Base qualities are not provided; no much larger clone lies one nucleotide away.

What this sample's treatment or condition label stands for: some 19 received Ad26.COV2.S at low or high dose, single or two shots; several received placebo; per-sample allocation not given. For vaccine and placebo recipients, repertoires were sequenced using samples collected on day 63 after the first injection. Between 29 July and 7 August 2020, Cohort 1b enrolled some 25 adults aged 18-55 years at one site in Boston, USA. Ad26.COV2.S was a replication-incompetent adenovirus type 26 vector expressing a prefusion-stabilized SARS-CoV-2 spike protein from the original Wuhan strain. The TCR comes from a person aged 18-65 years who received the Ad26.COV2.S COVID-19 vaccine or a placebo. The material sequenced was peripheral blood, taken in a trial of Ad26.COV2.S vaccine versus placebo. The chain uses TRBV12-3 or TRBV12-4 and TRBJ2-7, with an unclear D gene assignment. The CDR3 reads CASSLAPGEQYF. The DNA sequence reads TGTGCCAGCAGTTTAGCCCCCGGGGAGCAGTACTTC.